This TCR beta chain was obtained from a study of shared clonotypes between healthy human individuals. The CDR3 loop spans 13 amino acids. The J segment lost 7 bases and the V segment lost 3 bases, leaving 5 bases of the junction unmatched. Germline V gene lookup returns CDR1 SGHAT and CDR2 FQNNGV. Sequencing used immunoSEQ multiplex PCR; TCRdb keeps in-frame clones, though not all of them. The sample contains 950,000 to 1,300,000 clones, approximately 68% of which appear only once. J is TRBJ1-2 and V is TRBV11-2; 7 bases map to TRBD1. Sequencing was performed on memory CD4+ T cells sorted from blood. Specified subset: CD45RA-negative fraction. The source is a man younger than 35 in good health. The CDR3 DNA is TGTGCCAGCAGCTTGACAGGGTCGGGTGGCTACACCTTC. Its translation: CASSLTGSGGYTF.